These 27 T cell receptor beta chains came from one sample sequenced in a study of blood T cell repertoires in COVID-19. The method was immunoSEQ multiplex PCR; TCRdb's version includes in-frame clones alone and lacks a portion of them. The sample holds 70,000 or so clones, about 89% seen once. The source material was peripheral blood. These receptors all come from a man aged 50 or older with active COVID-19.

The genes are TRBV10-3 and TRBJ2-1; D perhaps matches TRBD2 (6 bases). V dropped 6 bases and J dropped 4 bases, with 13 bases sitting between them. CDR1 and CDR2 (germline): ENHRY, SYGVKD. The CDR3 length is 14 residues. CDR3 amino acids: CAIRGGGEYNEQFF. In DNA, the CDR3 is TGTGCCATCAGGGGAGGCGGGGAATACAATGAGCAGTTCTTC.

The chain is built from TRBV3-1 (or the pseudogene TRBV3-2) and TRBJ2-7, with TRBD2 identical over 8 bases. CDR1 is LGHDT and CDR2 is YNNKEL in the germline V gene (reference sequence). The J segment lost 6 bases and the V segment lost 4 bases, leaving 11 bases of the junction unmatched. The length of the CDR3 is 15 residues. The CDR3: CASSPGPGSGIEQYF. CDR3 DNA: TGTGCCAGCAGCCCCGGGCCGGGTAGCGGGATCGAGCAGTACTTC.

The chain has TRBV19 and TRBJ2-2; the match to TRBD1 covers 8 bases. The V and J ends lost 1 base and 5 bases, in that order; junction bases with no gene match: 18. Germline V gene lookup returns CDR1 LNHDA and CDR2 SQIVND (reference sequence). The CDR3 contains 20 residues. As DNA, the CDR3 is TGTGCCAGTAGTATAGGGAGGCGGACAGGGAAGGTGGGTCGTACCGGGGAGCTGTTTTTT. Protein sequence: CASSIGRRTGKVGRTGELFF.

V and J are TRBV9 and TRBJ2-5; the D is unclear. V lost 1 base to trimming and J lost 4 bases, with 14 bases between them. CDR1 and CDR2 from the germline V gene are SGDLS and YYNGEE. This CDR3 is built from 15 residues. The CDR3 DNA sequence: TGTGCCAGCAGCGTACTAGGTTTTCCCGGAGAGACCCAGTACTTC. Its translation is CASSVLGFPGETQYF.

The chain couples TRBV7-2 to TRBJ2-2, with TRBD1 matching 10 bases. Germline V gene sequence: CDR1 SGHTA, CDR2 FQGNSA. V shed 0 bases and J 5 bases; nucleotides not matched to a gene: 9. This CDR3 comprises 18 residues. CDR3 protein: CASSLALDRGGLTGELFF. The CDR3 nucleotides read TGTGCCAGCAGCTTAGCCCTGGACAGGGGGGGGTTAACCGGGGAGCTGTTTTTT.

The chain carries TRBV6-2 or TRBV6-3 and TRBJ1-5; D ambiguous. From germline, CDR1 is MNHEY and CDR2 SVGEGT. CDR3 length: 13 amino acids. V was cut by 0 bases and J by 6 bases, with 6 bases left in between. This CDR3 is CASSYSSFQPQHF. CDR3 coding DNA: TGTGCCAGCAGTTACTCGAGTTTTCAGCCCCAGCATTTT.

CDR3 DNA sequence: TGTGCCAGTAGCCCGCGGGACAGGGACCTACACTCTGGGGCCAACGTCCTGACTTTC. As protein: CASSPRDRDLHSGANVLTF. V gene TRBV19 combines with J gene TRBJ2-6, with TRBD1 matching 9 bases. Germline CDR1 and CDR2: LNHDA and SQIVND (reference sequence). The CDR3 spans 19 residues. Germline trimming cut 6 bases from V and 0 bases from J; bases unmatched to any gene: 12.

This clone showed up just once. The chain combines TRBV6-5 with TRBJ2-7; weak D call: TRBD1 (5 bases). Germline lookup yields CDR1 MNHEY and CDR2 SVGAGI. This CDR3 has 15 residues. The V and J ends lost 5 bases and 3 bases respectively, with 17 bases between them. The CDR3 DNA reads TGTGCCAGCAGTCTAAAAGGGGCCTCGAACTACGAGCAGTACTTC. Residues: CASSLKGASNYEQYF.

The CDR3 coding sequence is TGTGCCATCAGTCAGGACAGGGGAGGGTCTGAAGCTTTCTTT. Amino acids: CAISQDRGGSEAFF. The rearrangement joins TRBV10-3 to TRBJ1-1, with TRBD1 matching 9 bases. V was clipped by 5 bases and J by 6 bases; unmatched bases: 7. The length of the CDR3 is 14 residues. CDR1 and CDR2 from the germline V gene are ENHRY and SYGVKD.

V and J are TRBV27 and TRBJ2-7; D may be TRBD2 (6 bases). Per the germline V gene, CDR1 is MNHEY and CDR2 is SMNVEV (reference sequence). The CDR3 is 17 residues long. The V gene lost 7 bases and the J gene lost 2 bases, with 24 bases spanning the gap. The CDR3 protein is CASTNRRGTVRPYEQYF. The CDR3, as DNA: TGTGCCAGCACCAACCGCCGTGGGACTGTCCGACCCTACGAGCAGTACTTC.

This clone was picked up one time. The chain joins TRBV24-1 to TRBJ1-2; D is perhaps TRBD1 (5 bases). With 5 bases removed from V and 2 bases from J, the gap between germline ends came to 14 bases. Looked up from germline, CDR1 is KGHDR and CDR2 is SFDVKD. This CDR3 comprises 15 residues. The CDR3 spells CATSAGMGGNYGYTF. The CDR3 nucleotides read TGTGCCACCAGTGCTGGGATGGGGGGAAACTATGGCTACACCTTC.

The rearrangement joins TRBV4-3 to TRBJ2-6; maybe TRBD1 (5 bases). Germline values: CDR1 LGHNA, CDR2 YSLEER. V dropped 0 bases and J dropped 1 base, with 10 bases sitting between them. This CDR3 spans 17 amino acids. Written as DNA, the CDR3 is TGCGCCAGCAGCCAAGATCGGGCAGGGTCTGGGGCCAACGTCCTGACTTTC. Its translation: CASSQDRAGSGANVLTF.

The V gene is TRBV19, the J gene TRBJ2-3; D may be TRBD2 (5 bases). The germline V gene encodes CDR1 LNHDA and CDR2 SQIVND (reference sequence). V lost 5 bases and J lost 5, with 20 bases in between. There are 16 residues in the CDR3. The CDR3 here is CASSSPRAGPGDTQYF. The CDR3 region has the DNA TGTGCCAGTAGTTCCCCCCGTGCGGGCCCGGGAGATACGCAGTATTTT.

The chain is built from TRBV21-1 and TRBJ2-7; the table gives TRBD2 as D, unverified against the DNA. TRBV21-1 is labeled a pseudogene. The CDR3 consists of 15 residues. CDR3 loop: CASSKAGRRTYEQYF. CDR3 in DNA: TGTGCCAGCAGCAAAGCTGGTCGGAGGACCTACGAGCAGTACTTC.

The chain joins TRBV5-4 to TRBJ1-6, with 8 nucleotides matching TRBD1. Germline V CDR1 and CDR2: SGHNT, YYREEE (reference sequence). V lost 1 base to trimming and J lost 5 bases; unmatched junction nucleotides: 5. The length of the CDR3 is 16 residues. The CDR3 sequence: CASSLPGQGNNSPLHF. CDR3 DNA sequence: TGTGCCAGCAGCTTGCCCGGACAGGGAAATAATTCACCCCTCCACTTT.

This CDR3 is CASSLFGGMNTEAFF. Written as DNA, the CDR3 is TGTGCCAGCAGCTTGTTCGGGGGGATGAACACTGAAGCTTTCTTT. The gene calls are TRBV5-4 and TRBJ1-1, with D possibly matching TRBD1 (5 bases). The V gene lost 1 base and the J gene lost 0 bases, with 10 bases spanning the gap. The CDR3 sequence is 15 residues long. Germline V gene lookup returns CDR1 SGHNT and CDR2 YYREEE (reference sequence).

The chain links TRBV9 to TRBJ2-7; the D gene is possibly TRBD2 (7 bases). This CDR3 spans 13 amino acids. Trimming stripped 10 bases from V and 2 bases from J, with 16 bases between. Per germline, CDR1 SGDLS and CDR2 YYNGEE. CDR3 loop: CAPGGGSTYEQYF. CDR3 DNA: TGTGCCCCGGGGGGCGGGAGTACCTACGAGCAGTACTTC. The entire variable domain, with the rest obtained from reference TRBV9 and TRBJ2-7, is as follows: DSGVTQTPKHLITATGQRVTLRCSPRSGDLSVYWYQQSLDQGLQFLIQYYNGEERAKGNILERFSAQQFPDLHSELNLSSLELGDSALYFCAPGGGSTYEQYFGPGTRLTVT.

J is TRBJ1-2 and V is TRBV18; D is unclear. The CDR3 loop spans 13 amino acids. Per the germline V gene, CDR1 is KGHSH and CDR2 is LQKENI. The V gene lost 3 bases and the J gene lost 2 bases, with 7 bases spanning the gap. As DNA, the CDR3 is TGTGCCAGCTCACCGGGCCAGAACTATGGCTACACCTTC. Protein: CASSPGQNYGYTF.

The CDR3 nucleotides read TGTGCCAGCAGCTTTGAAGGGGCGGTTCAGCCCCAGCATTTT. It codes for CASSFEGAVQPQHF. The chain combines TRBV7-9 with TRBJ1-5; tentatively, D is TRBD1 (5 bases). The CDR3 has 14 amino acids. Germline loops: CDR1 SEHNR, CDR2 FQNEAQ (reference sequence). V lost 3 bases and J 6 bases, leaving 12 bases between the germline ends.

This clone has just one count. The junction differs from germline at one of its ends, possibly a read error. The V call is TRBV18, the J call TRBJ2-7, with 11 bases aligning to TRBD1. Germline V lookup: CDR1 KGHSH, CDR2 LQKENI. The CDR3 loop spans 11 amino acids. CDR3 DNA: TGTGCCAGCTCACTAGGACAGGGGGCTCACTTC. This codes for CASSLGQGAHF.

The chain uses TRBV6-1 and TRBJ1-2; no firm D call. The CDR3 is 15 amino acids. Germline V lookup: CDR1 MNHNS, CDR2 SASEGT. V lost 2 bases, J lost 3 bases, and 13 bases lay in between. The CDR3 loop is CASSESENRYYGYTF. CDR3 nucleotide sequence: TGTGCCAGCAGTGAATCCGAAAACAGATACTATGGCTACACCTTC.

The chain combines TRBV24-1 with TRBJ2-1; D possibly corresponds to TRBD2 (5 bases). The CDR3 has 18 residues. Trimming left V 4 bases short and J 7 bases short, with 25 bases between. Germline-derived CDR1 and CDR2 are KGHDR and SFDVKD. CDR3 region: CATSDSFGRTPRANEQFF. CDR3 DNA sequence: TGTGCCACCAGTGACTCTTTCGGGCGGACTCCCCGGGCGAATGAGCAGTTCTTC.

The V gene is TRBV7-9, the J gene TRBJ2-5, with D possibly being TRBD1 (5 bases). CDR1 is SEHNR, CDR2 FQNEAQ, per germline (reference sequence). The CDR3 length is 19 residues. V was pared by 2 bases and J by 5 bases, with 27 bases between. The CDR3 protein is CASSLYSDTHTLGLETQYF. The CDR3 DNA sequence: TGTGCCAGCAGCTTATACTCGGACACGCATACGTTGGGTTTGGAGACCCAGTACTTC.

This rearrangement joins TRBV11-3 to TRBJ1-1; tentatively, D is TRBD1 (6 bases). This CDR3 is 17 amino acids long. Germline CDR1 is SGHNT and CDR2 is YENEEA. V lost 5 bases, J lost 12 bases, and 31 bases lay in between. CDR3 amino acids: CASSQKGGFTGGEMTFF. CDR3 bases: TGTGCCAGCAGCCAAAAAGGGGGTTTTACGGGGGGTGAAATGACTTTCTTT.

This chain links TRBV18 with TRBJ2-7; maybe TRBD2 (5 bases). Germline lookup yields CDR1 KGHSH and CDR2 LQKENI. There are 15 residues in the CDR3. V was cut by 4 bases and J by 2 bases, with 15 bases left in between. CDR3 sequence (DNA): TGTGCCAGCTCACTCCAACCGGGATCCCCCTACGAGCAGTACTTC. Residues: CASSLQPGSPYEQYF.

This clone was found a few times. V usage is TRBV29-1 and J usage is TRBJ2-1, with 15 bases that match TRBD2. CDR3 size: 20 residues. J was trimmed by 1 base and V by 5 bases; bases with no gene match: 15. Looked up from germline, CDR1 is SQVTM and CDR2 is ANQGSEA. CDR3 residues: CSVPNHRTSGRAVSYNEQFF. CDR3 nucleotides: TGCAGCGTTCCGAATCACAGGACTAGCGGGAGGGCCGTTTCCTACAATGAGCAGTTCTTC.

This clone came up a few times. The V call is TRBV7-2, the J call TRBJ1-1; possibly TRBD1 for D (5 bases). The V and J ends lost 3 bases and 9 bases respectively, with 11 bases between them. The CDR3 spans 12 residues. The germline V gene encodes CDR1 SGHTA and CDR2 FQGNSA. The CDR3, as DNA: TGTGCCAGCAGCTTGACAGTTGGGCAAGCTTTCTTT. Encoded protein: CASSLTVGQAFF. Full variable domain (outside the CDR3, taken from reference TRBV7-2 and TRBJ1-1): GAGVSQSPSNKVTEKGKDVELRCDPISGHTALYWYRQSLGQGLEFLIYFQGNSAPDKSGLPSDRFSAERTGGSVSTLTIQRTQQEDSAVYLCASSLTVGQAFFGQGTRLTVV.